The clone carrying this T cell receptor beta chain was seen ten or more times. What it recognizes is unknown. Library preparation (for TCRbeta) was performed with unique molecular identifiers. TCRdb re-analysed the PCR reads in MiXCR, keeping a single row per CDR3 protein. The sample holds 240,000 or so distinct CDR3 sequences, approximately 8% seen once. Germline lookup yields CDR1 SGHRS and CDR2 YFSETQ. Germline trimming cut 0 bases from V and 2 bases from J; bases unmatched to any gene: 8. CDR3 length equals 16 residues. This entry comes from a study of T-cell reconstitution after alpha-beta-depleted transplantation in children. Study-level results: As was reported, about two months after transplant, alpha-beta T cells came from several hundred expanded graft clones. There were some patients whose high TCRbeta diversity at day 60 came from surviving recipient T cells and thymic progenitors. Newly produced T cells mostly accounted for T-cell counts and diversity one year post-transplant.

The rearrangement links TRBV5-1 to TRBJ2-7; 7 bases fit TRBD2. The sequence was obtained from a male patient between 5 and 17 years old who had a stem cell transplant for acute lymphoblastic leukemia, so the T cells may come from the graft donor. Sequenced material: PBMCs, mostly from graft donor cells, taken 180 days after TCRalphabeta/CD19-depleted stem cell transplant. The CDR3 sequence is CASSLAVASGAYEQYF. As DNA, the CDR3 is TGCGCCAGCAGCTTGGCCGTGGCTAGCGGAGCCTACGAGCAGTACTTC.